Below, 17 T cell receptor beta chains from the same sample are listed, as sequenced in a study of cytomegalovirus exposure and HLA in healthy donors. With 60 Vbeta and 13 Jbeta primers, the PCR was carried out. Method: immunoSEQ multiplex PCR; TCRdb's copy keeps in-frame clones and lacks some. The table shows 150,000 or so clones, with 77% occurring only once. Sequences were obtained from PBMCs. The receptors shown here come from a woman aged 25 to 39 in good health and CMV-seronegative.

The chain uses TRBV4-2 and TRBJ2-7, with D perhaps matching TRBD1 (5 bases). Germline CDR1 LGHNA, CDR2 YNFKEQ. Trimming shortened V by 1 base and J by 2 bases, and 6 bases separated the two germline ends. The CDR3 has 13 amino acids. This CDR3 reads CASSQARAYEQYF. The DNA of the CDR3 is TGTGCCAGCAGCCAAGCCAGGGCCTACGAGCAGTACTTC.

This chain uses TRBV28 with TRBJ2-6, with D hard to call. The germline V gene encodes CDR1 MDHEN and CDR2 SYDVKM. This CDR3 has 17 residues. The V and J ends lost 0 bases and 0 bases respectively, with 9 bases between them. The CDR3 region is CASSLWSTRSGANVLTF. The CDR3 DNA is TGTGCCAGCAGTTTATGGTCCACACGCTCTGGGGCCAACGTCCTGACTTTC.

The chain employs TRBV18 and TRBJ2-7; 11 bases line up with TRBD2. Germline CDR1 reads KGHSH; CDR2 reads LQKENI. The CDR3 totals 15 residues. The V and J ends lost 3 bases and 2 bases, in that order; junction bases with no gene match: 3. The CDR3 DNA is TGTGCCAGCTCACCGGGACTAGCGGATACCTACGAGCAGTACTTC. Translation: CASSPGLADTYEQYF.

This clone was recorded a few times. J is TRBJ2-2 and V is TRBV27, with TRBD2 matching 13 bases. This CDR3 region has 16 residues. J was trimmed by 5 bases and V by 7 bases; bases with no gene match: 7. Germline CDR1 and CDR2: MNHEY and SMNVEV (reference sequence). The CDR3 loop is CASTTGTSGATGELFF. CDR3 coding DNA: TGTGCCAGCACCACCGGGACTAGCGGGGCGACCGGGGAGCTGTTTTTT.

The chain recombines TRBV30 with TRBJ1-5, with D perhaps matching TRBD1 (6 bases). Germline CDR1 is GTSNPN and CDR2 is SVGIG (reference sequence). V shed 5 bases and J shed 6 bases, with 17 bases lying between them. The CDR3 totals 14 residues. The DNA for the CDR3 is TGTGCCTGGGCCGATCAGGGAGGGGGTCAGCCCCAGCATTTT. It translates to CAWADQGGGQPQHF.

The sample holds a few counts of this clone. This chain uses TRBV10-3 with TRBJ1-5; D call uncertain. The CDR3 contains 13 residues. V lost 4 bases and J 0 bases, leaving 4 bases between the germline ends. Per germline, CDR1 ENHRY and CDR2 SYGVKD. The CDR3 sequence is CAISVASNQPQHF. The CDR3 DNA follows: TGTGCCATCAGTGTAGCTAGCAATCAGCCCCAGCATTTT.

The chain uses TRBV11-2 and TRBJ2-5, with D possibly TRBD2 on 6 matching bases. Trimming stripped 2 bases from V and 5 bases from J, with 12 bases between. This CDR3 has 14 residues. CDR1 is SGHAT and CDR2 is FQNNGV in the germline V gene. The DNA for the CDR3 is TGTGCCAGCAGCTTACAGGGAGGAGGGGAGACCCAGTACTTC. This codes for CASSLQGGGETQYF.

As for this clone: Distinct nucleotide sequences in the sample also encode this CDR3. CDR3 bases: TGTGCCAGCAGCGTAGACATGAACACTGAAGCTTTCTTT. It is translated as CASSVDMNTEAFF. V and J are TRBV9 and TRBJ1-1; D is unclear. Deletions cut 0 bases from V and 0 bases from J, with 3 bases between. This CDR3 spans 13 amino acids. CDR1 and CDR2 from the germline V gene are SGDLS and YYNGEE.

The genes are TRBV19 and TRBJ2-6; possibly TRBD1 for D (5 bases). Germline-derived CDR1 and CDR2 are LNHDA and SQIVND (reference sequence). Trimming removed 3 bases at V and 0 bases at J, with 15 bases between. The CDR3 spans 18 residues. The CDR3 bases are TGTGCCAGTAGTATTGGGGCCGCCTCATTCTCTGGGGCCAACGTCCTGACTTTC. Its translation is CASSIGAASFSGANVLTF.

The table lists this clone with a few counts. The chain uses TRBV7-9 and TRBJ1-1; unclear D gene. This CDR3 contains 11 residues. V was shortened by 5 bases and J by 13 bases, with 14 bases between the two germline ends. Germline assignment: CDR1 SEHNR and CDR2 FQNEAQ (reference sequence). The CDR3 nucleotides are TGTGCCAGCAGCCTTGGGGAACGGGGTTTCTTT. Translating it yields CASSLGERGFF.

The gene calls are TRBV27 and TRBJ1-1; tentative D call: TRBD1 (5 bases). This CDR3 contains 14 residues. Trimming pared 2 bases from V and 5 bases from J, leaving 12 bases between. Per germline, CDR1 MNHEY and CDR2 SMNVEV (reference sequence). CDR3 DNA: TGTGCCAGCAGTTTAAATGGGGGAGGGACTGAAGCTTTCTTT. Its translation is CASSLNGGGTEAFF.

The chain combines TRBV7-8 with TRBJ2-1; D may be TRBD1 (5 bases). V lost 1 base, J lost 5 bases, and 9 bases lay in between. CDR3 length: 14 amino acids. Germline values: CDR1 SGHVS, CDR2 FQNEAQ. For the CDR3, the DNA is TGTGCCAGCAGCTTAGTAGGGGAAGACAATGAGCAGTTCTTC. Amino acid sequence: CASSLVGEDNEQFF.

The gene calls are TRBV6-5 and TRBJ1-1; 8 nucleotides align to TRBD1. Looked up from germline, CDR1 is MNHEY and CDR2 is SVGAGI. The CDR3 contains 13 residues. Trimming cost V 5 bases and J 7 bases; bases outside gene matches: 6. CDR3 coding DNA: TGTGCCAGCAGTGTGGACAGGGAGGTTGAAGCTTTCTTT. Encoded protein: CASSVDREVEAFF.

The V and J genes are TRBV7-9 and TRBJ1-5; TRBD1 might be the D (6 bases). The CDR3 is 14 amino acids. V was cut by 4 bases and J by 7 bases, with 14 bases left in between. Germline CDR1 and CDR2: SEHNR and FQNEAQ (reference sequence). CDR3 DNA sequence: TGTGCCAGCAGCTACCAGGGGCCGGAGCAGCCCCAGCATTTT. It codes for CASSYQGPEQPQHF.

Details on this clone: One junction end disagrees with the germline gene, perhaps due to a read error. This sequence joins TRBV2 and TRBJ1-1, with D perhaps matching TRBD1 (6 bases). CDR1 and CDR2 from the germline V gene are SNHLY and FYNNEI. This CDR3 comprises 12 residues. The CDR3 is CASSEERGKVRF. Written as DNA, the CDR3 is TGTGCCAGCAGTGAAGAAAGGGGGAAGGTCCGATTT.

The chain employs TRBV5-1 and TRBJ2-1; 10 positions agree with TRBD1. Germline CDR1 SGHRS, CDR2 YFSETQ. V shed 5 bases and J 2 bases; nucleotides not matched to a gene: 4. This CDR3 has 15 amino acids. This chain's CDR3 is CASRPGQGAYNEQFF. Written as DNA, the CDR3 is TGCGCCAGCAGACCCGGACAGGGGGCCTACAATGAGCAGTTCTTC.

This clone was picked up a small number of times. The CDR3 nucleotides are TGTGCCAGCCTTCCCACAGGGGTGTTGGAAAGTTCTGGAAACACCATATATTTT. This codes for CASLPTGVLESSGNTIYF. The gene calls are TRBV28 and TRBJ1-3; 7 nucleotides align to TRBD1. V lost 8 bases and J lost 1; bases outside the gene matches: 17. The CDR3 loop spans 18 amino acids. In germline, CDR1 is MDHEN, CDR2 SYDVKM.